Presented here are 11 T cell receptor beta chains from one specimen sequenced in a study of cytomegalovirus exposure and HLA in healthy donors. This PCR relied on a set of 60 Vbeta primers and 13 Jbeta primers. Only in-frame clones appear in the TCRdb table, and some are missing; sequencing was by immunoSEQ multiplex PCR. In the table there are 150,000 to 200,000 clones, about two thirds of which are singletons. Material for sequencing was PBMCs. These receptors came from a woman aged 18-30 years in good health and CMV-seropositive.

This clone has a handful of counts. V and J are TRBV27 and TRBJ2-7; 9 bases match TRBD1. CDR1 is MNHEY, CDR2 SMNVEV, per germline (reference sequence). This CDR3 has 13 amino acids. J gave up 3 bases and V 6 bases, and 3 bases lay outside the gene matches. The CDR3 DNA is TGTGCCAGCAGGACAGGGGGTAGCTACGAGCAGTACTTC. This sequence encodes CASRTGGSYEQYF.

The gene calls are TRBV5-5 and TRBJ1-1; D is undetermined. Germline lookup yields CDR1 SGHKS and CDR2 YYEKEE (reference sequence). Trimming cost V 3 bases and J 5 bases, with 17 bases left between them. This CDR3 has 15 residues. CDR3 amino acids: CASSSFREAATEAFF. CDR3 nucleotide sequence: TGTGCCAGCAGCTCGTTTAGGGAGGCGGCGACTGAAGCTTTCTTT.

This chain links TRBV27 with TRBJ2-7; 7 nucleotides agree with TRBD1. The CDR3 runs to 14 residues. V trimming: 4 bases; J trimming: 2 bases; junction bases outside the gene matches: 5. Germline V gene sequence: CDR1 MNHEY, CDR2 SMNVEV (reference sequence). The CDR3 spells CASSSRQGTYEQYF. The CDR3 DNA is TGTGCCAGCAGTTCTCGACAGGGAACCTACGAGCAGTACTTC.

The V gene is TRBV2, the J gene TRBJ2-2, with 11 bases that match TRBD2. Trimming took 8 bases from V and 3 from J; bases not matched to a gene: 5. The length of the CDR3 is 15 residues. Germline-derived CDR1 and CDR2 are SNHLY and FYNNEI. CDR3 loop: CASSTSGTDTGELFF. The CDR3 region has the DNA TGTGCCAGCTCGACTAGCGGGACGGACACCGGGGAGCTGTTTTTT.

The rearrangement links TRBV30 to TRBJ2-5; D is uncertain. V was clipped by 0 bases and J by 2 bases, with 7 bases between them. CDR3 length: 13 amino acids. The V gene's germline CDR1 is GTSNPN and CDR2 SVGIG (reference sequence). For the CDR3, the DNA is TGTGCCTGGAGTGTACAGTTACAAGAGACCCAGTACTTC. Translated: CAWSVQLQETQYF.

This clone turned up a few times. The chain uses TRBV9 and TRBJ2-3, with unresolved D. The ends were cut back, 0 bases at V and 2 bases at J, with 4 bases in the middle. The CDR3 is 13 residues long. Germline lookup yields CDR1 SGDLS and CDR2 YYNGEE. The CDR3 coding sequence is TGTGCCAGCAGCGTAGATATCACAGATACGCAGTATTTT. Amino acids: CASSVDITDTQYF.

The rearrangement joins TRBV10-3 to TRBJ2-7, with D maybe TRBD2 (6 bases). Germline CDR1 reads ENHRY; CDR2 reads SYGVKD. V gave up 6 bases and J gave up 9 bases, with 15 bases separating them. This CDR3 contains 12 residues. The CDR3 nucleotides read TGTGCCATCAGGGAGGGACTCAACGGGCAGTACTTC. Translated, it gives CAIREGLNGQYF.

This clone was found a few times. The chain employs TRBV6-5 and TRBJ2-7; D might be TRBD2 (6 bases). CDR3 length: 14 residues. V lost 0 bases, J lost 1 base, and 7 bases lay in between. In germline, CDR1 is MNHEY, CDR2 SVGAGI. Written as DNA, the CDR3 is TGTGCCAGCAGTTACTCCGGGGGTTCCTACGAGCAGTACTTC. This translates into CASSYSGGSYEQYF.

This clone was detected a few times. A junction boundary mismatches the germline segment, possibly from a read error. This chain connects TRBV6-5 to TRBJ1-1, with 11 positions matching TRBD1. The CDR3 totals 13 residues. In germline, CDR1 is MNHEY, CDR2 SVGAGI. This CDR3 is CASQGQGDTEAFF. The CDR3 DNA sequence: TGCGCCAGCCAGGGACAGGGGGACACTGAAGCTTTCTTT.

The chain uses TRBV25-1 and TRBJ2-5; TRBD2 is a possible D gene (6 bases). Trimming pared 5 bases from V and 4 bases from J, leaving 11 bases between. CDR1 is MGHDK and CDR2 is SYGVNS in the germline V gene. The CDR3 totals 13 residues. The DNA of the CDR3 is TGTGCCAGCAGTAGACTAGGCGGAGAGACCCAGTACTTC. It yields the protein CASSRLGGETQYF.

DNA of the CDR3: TGTGCCAGCAGCTTATTCGTCCAGGGTCTCTGGGATGAGCAGTTCTTC. It encodes CASSLFVQGLWDEQFF. This chain connects TRBV11-2 to TRBJ2-1; the D gene is possibly TRBD1 (5 bases). Between the trimmed V and J ends, which lost 2 bases and 8 bases, there was a span of 19 bases. CDR3 length: 16 amino acids. Germline-derived CDR1 and CDR2 are SGHAT and FQNNGV.